A single sample is the source of the 3 T cell receptor beta chains below, sequenced in a study of CD8+CD57+ T cells in acquired aplastic anemia. Both TCR beta VDJ combination and CDR3 sequence profiling were carried out. Genomic DNA was the template for this profiling. One entry per CDR3 protein results from TCRdb running MiXCR on the reads. The data show a few hundred thousand distinct CDR3 sequences, more than 25% seen once. Before being chosen for sequencing, patients had shown CD8+CD57+ cell expansion by flow cytometry. Sequenced sample: sorted CD4+, CD8+, or CD8+CD57+ T cells (not recorded which) from PBMCs. These receptors all stem from a human donor with aplastic anemia.

In its sample, this clonotype was seen many times. The CDR3 DNA is TGTGCCAGCAGCTATGGAAGACTTGGAAGTCCTGGCTACACCTTC. It translates to CASSYGRLGSPGYTF. V and J are TRBV7-8 and TRBJ1-2; D gene unclear. The CDR3 has 15 amino acids. Trimming stripped 4 bases from V and 7 bases from J, with 19 bases between. CDR1 and CDR2 from the germline V gene are SGHVS and FQNEAQ.

This clonotype has ten or more counts. The gene calls are TRBV19 and TRBJ1-5; D is unclear. The CDR3 consists of 14 residues. V was clipped by 9 bases and J by 0 bases, with 12 bases between them. Germline lookup yields CDR1 LNHDA and CDR2 SQIVND (reference sequence). CDR3 sequence: CASRGVYSNQPQHF. The CDR3 coding sequence is TGTGCCAGCCGTGGGGTGTATAGCAATCAGCCCCAGCATTTT.

The chain is built from TRBV6-2 or TRBV6-3 and TRBJ2-7, with D perhaps assigned TRBD1 or TRBD2 (5 bases each). V was trimmed by 2 bases and J by 4 bases, leaving 9 bases between them. The length of the CDR3 is 13 residues. Germline V gene data show CDR1 as MNHEY and CDR2 as SVGEGT. The CDR3 reads CASSYEGQYEQYF. CDR3 in DNA: TGTGCCAGCAGTTACGAGGGGCAGTACGAGCAGTACTTC.